The 26 T cell receptor beta chains listed next were all sequenced from one sample in a study of chemoradiotherapy in HPV16-positive cancers. Using immunoSEQ multiplex PCR, the repertoire was profiled, and TCRdb retains in-frame clones only, with some absent. The data show tens of thousands of clones, with approximately 86% seen just once and less than 5% held by the top ten. The material sequenced was blood, taken from a patient who underwent chemoradiotherapy. These receptors were taken from a human donor with HPV-associated anogenital cancer.

V gene TRBV18 combines with J gene TRBJ2-7; D gene ambiguous. The V end was cut by 0 bases, the J end by 6 bases, with 12 bases between. The V gene's germline CDR1 is KGHSH and CDR2 LQKENI. The CDR3 length is 14 residues. This CDR3 is CASSPPGLASEQYF. The CDR3 DNA reads as TGTGCCAGCTCACCACCGGGTCTCGCGAGCGAGCAGTACTTC.

This clone occurred once. The J gene is TRBJ1-2, the V gene TRBV15, with D possibly TRBD1 on 6 matching bases. The germline V and J ends were trimmed by 0 bases and 2 bases, with 7 bases remaining between them. Germline CDR1 reads LNHNV; CDR2 reads YYDKDF (reference sequence). The length of the CDR3 is 14 residues. The CDR3 sequence is CATSRDRGNYGYTF. CDR3 in DNA: TGTGCCACCAGCAGAGACAGGGGCAACTATGGCTACACCTTC.

This clone was seen just once. V is TRBV7-9 and J is TRBJ1-4, with D tentatively TRBD1 (5 bases). Germline CDR1 reads SEHNR; CDR2 reads FQNEAQ (reference sequence). Trimming took off 5 bases at V and 0 bases at J, with 16 bases between the two ends. The CDR3 loop spans 17 amino acids. CDR3 sequence: CASSPSSPTATNEKLFF. The CDR3 coding sequence is TGTGCCAGCAGCCCCTCCTCCCCGACAGCAACTAATGAAAAACTGTTTTTT.

The V call is TRBV5-6, the J call TRBJ2-2, with D hard to call. The V and J ends lost 6 bases and 0 bases respectively, with 12 bases between them. Germline loops: CDR1 SGHDT, CDR2 YYEEEE. The length of the CDR3 is 15 residues. The CDR3 region has the DNA TGTGCCAGCACCCCACGATTCGCGAACACCGGGGAGCTGTTTTTT. It translates to CASTPRFANTGELFF. Filled out from reference TRBV5-6 and TRBJ2-2, the complete variable domain reads DAGVTQSPTHLIKTRGQQVTLRCSPKSGHDTVSWYQQALGQGPQFIFQYYEEEERQRGNFPDRFSGHQFPNYSSELNVNALLLGDSALYLCASTPRFANTGELFFGEGSRLTVL.

Here the CDR3 reads CAIRKDRQETQYF. Written as DNA, the CDR3 is TGTGCCATCAGGAAGGACAGACAAGAGACCCAGTACTTC. This sequence joins TRBV10-3 and TRBJ2-5, with a possible D match to TRBD1 (6 bases). This CDR3 has 13 amino acids. Germline V gene data show CDR1 as ENHRY and CDR2 as SYGVKD. Trimming left V 6 bases short and J 2 bases short, with 10 bases between.

This clone was seen more than once but under ten times. V is TRBV7-2 and J is TRBJ1-2; D is possibly TRBD1 (5 bases). This CDR3 has 15 amino acids. The V gene lost 1 base and the J gene lost 4 bases, with 13 bases spanning the gap. CDR1 and CDR2 (germline): SGHTA, FQGNSA. CDR3 protein: CASSLERGAGYGYTF. The CDR3 nucleotides read TGTGCCAGCAGCTTAGAACGGGGCGCCGGCTATGGCTACACCTTC.

The rearrangement uses TRBV11-2 and TRBJ1-6; D is possibly TRBD1 (5 bases). CDR3 size: 16 residues. The V gene lost 2 bases and the J gene lost 6 bases, with 14 bases spanning the gap. The germline V gene encodes CDR1 SGHAT and CDR2 FQNNGV. In DNA form, the CDR3 reads TGTGCCAGCAGCTTAAGGGTTCTGGGGGGTAATTCACCCCTCCACTTT. Its protein product is CASSLRVLGGNSPLHF.

This clone was detected a few times. CDR3 protein: CASSEVQGAGEQYF. Written as DNA, the CDR3 is TGTGCCAGCAGCGAAGTACAGGGGGCCGGGGAGCAGTACTTC. V is TRBV9 and J is TRBJ2-7; 9 positions agree with TRBD1. This CDR3 has 14 residues. The germline CDR1 and CDR2 sequences are SGDLS and YYNGEE. V lost 3 bases, J lost 7 bases, and 8 bases stayed unmatched. Supplemented by reference TRBV9 and TRBJ2-7, the full variable domain reads DSGVTQTPKHLITATGQRVTLRCSPRSGDLSVYWYQQSLDQGLQFLIQYYNGEERAKGNILERFSAQQFPDLHSELNLSSLELGDSALYFCASSEVQGAGEQYFGPGTRLTVT.

The sample holds a few counts of this clone. This sample includes further DNA sequences coding for the same CDR3. The genes are TRBV19 and TRBJ1-3; D is undetermined. Germline-derived CDR1 and CDR2 are LNHDA and SQIVND (reference sequence). The CDR3 length is 16 residues. Deletions cut 2 bases from V and 0 bases from J, with 11 bases between. The chain's CDR3 is CASSISLASSGNTIYF. In DNA form, the CDR3 reads TGTGCCAGTAGTATATCTCTGGCGAGCTCTGGAAACACCATATATTTT.

This rearrangement joins TRBV4-3 to TRBJ1-3, with TRBD1 identical over 7 bases. CDR1 and CDR2 from the germline V gene are LGHNA and YSLEER. With 3 bases clipped from V and 0 bases from J, the junction kept 11 bases outside the gene matches. CDR3 length equals 18 residues. The CDR3 protein is CASSHRLSGTVSGNTIYF. CDR3 nucleotide sequence: TGCGCCAGCAGCCACCGATTATCCGGGACAGTCTCTGGAAACACCATATATTTT.

This chain uses TRBV15 with TRBJ1-3; D gene unclear. Trimming took 0 bases from V and 0 from J, leaving 9 bases between them. CDR1 and CDR2 from the germline V gene are LNHNV and YYDKDF (reference sequence). CDR3 length equals 16 residues. As DNA, the CDR3 is TGTGCCACCAGCAGAGAAATCGGGTTCTCTGGAAACACCATATATTTT. Amino acid sequence: CATSREIGFSGNTIYF.

The chain carries TRBV15 and TRBJ2-1, with 11 bases identical to TRBD2. Germline V gene sequence: CDR1 LNHNV, CDR2 YYDKDF (reference sequence). Germline trimming cut 1 base from V and 10 bases from J; bases unmatched to any gene: 9. The CDR3 loop spans 16 amino acids. The CDR3 protein is CATSRVLGTSGGEQFF. The CDR3 DNA is TGTGCCACCAGCAGAGTCCTGGGGACTAGCGGCGGCGAGCAGTTCTTC.

This clone has a handful of counts. CDR3 sequence (DNA): TGTGCCAGCAGAGTGACAGGGGCGGACTATGGCTACACCTTC. Residues: CASRVTGADYGYTF. V and J are TRBV2 and TRBJ1-2; 8 nucleotides agree with TRBD1. Losses at the gene ends were 6 bases for V and 3 bases for J; bases not matched to a gene: 6. Germline CDR1 SNHLY, CDR2 FYNNEI. This CDR3 has 14 residues. The full variable domain, in which reference TRBV2 and TRBJ1-2 provide the parts outside the CDR3, is EPEVTQTPSHQVTQMGQEVILRCVPISNHLYFYWYRQILGQKVEFLVSFYNNEISEKSEIFDDQFSVERPDGSNFTLKIRSTKLEDSAMYFCASRVTGADYGYTFGSGTRLTVV.

This chain joins TRBV5-8 and TRBJ2-7; the match to TRBD2 covers 10 bases. The trim removed 2 bases at V and 0 bases at J, leaving 2 bases unmatched. Germline loops: CDR1 SGHTS, CDR2 YDEGEE. The CDR3 extends over 15 amino acids. CDR3 amino acids: CASSFSGRLSYEQYF. The CDR3 DNA reads TGTGCCAGCAGCTTTAGCGGGAGGCTCTCCTACGAGCAGTACTTC.

This clone showed up just a few times. The rearrangement links TRBV2 to TRBJ2-2, with TRBD2 matching 7 bases. Germline V gene lookup returns CDR1 SNHLY and CDR2 FYNNEI. V shed 2 bases and J 8 bases; nucleotides not matched to a gene: 2. The CDR3 spans 13 residues. This CDR3 is CASSERLAGELFF. CDR3 sequence (DNA): TGTGCCAGCAGTGAAAGACTAGCTGGGGAGCTGTTTTTT.

J is TRBJ1-2 and V is TRBV5-1; D not certain. Trimming removed 0 bases from V and 3 bases from J, with 6 bases in between. This CDR3 comprises 13 residues. Germline V gene data show CDR1 as SGHRS and CDR2 as YFSETQ. This CDR3 is CASSLGGHYGYTF. The CDR3 region has the DNA TGCGCCAGCAGCTTGGGCGGGCACTATGGCTACACCTTC.

This clone has only a few counts. This chain connects TRBV7-2 to TRBJ2-7; 10 bases line up with TRBD1. The CDR3 loop spans 15 amino acids. The J segment lost 1 base and the V segment lost 5 bases, leaving 5 bases of the junction unmatched. Germline CDR1 is SGHTA and CDR2 is FQGNSA. In nucleotides, the CDR3 is TGTGCCAGCAGCCCTGGGGGACAGGGGTCCTACGAGCAGTACTTC. Amino acids: CASSPGGQGSYEQYF.

The CDR3 DNA reads TGTGCCAGTAGTATACCAGGGACAGCCGGCAATCAGCCCCAGCATTTT. As protein: CASSIPGTAGNQPQHF. This sequence joins TRBV19 and TRBJ1-5, with TRBD1 matching 7 bases. This CDR3 region has 16 residues. The germline V gene has CDR1 LNHDA and CDR2 SQIVND (reference sequence). V was clipped by 2 bases and J by 2 bases; unmatched bases: 6.

J is TRBJ1-2 and V is TRBV19; TRBD1 matches at 7 bases. J was trimmed by 4 bases and V by 10 bases; bases with no gene match: 9. Germline CDR1 and CDR2: LNHDA and SQIVND (reference sequence). CDR3 length: 13 residues. CDR3 sequence (DNA): TGTGCCACCACCGGGACAGCCGTCTATGGCTACACCTTC. Its protein is CATTGTAVYGYTF.

The chain has TRBV5-1 and TRBJ2-3, with D tentatively TRBD2 (6 bases). Trimming stripped 0 bases from V and 5 bases from J, with 13 bases between. Germline-derived CDR1 and CDR2 are SGHRS and YFSETQ. This CDR3 is 15 amino acids long. The CDR3 loop is CASSLDIGDLDTQYF. CDR3 bases: TGCGCCAGCAGCTTGGATATAGGGGACTTAGATACGCAGTATTTT.

In this sample, this clone turned up a few times. The chain is built from TRBV9 and TRBJ1-1; 11 nucleotides align to TRBD1. There are 13 residues in the CDR3. The germline V gene encodes CDR1 SGDLS and CDR2 YYNGEE. V gave up 7 bases and J gave up 7 bases; unmatched junction bases: 6. CDR3: CASAGQGAREAFF. The CDR3, as DNA: TGTGCCAGCGCCGGACAGGGGGCCCGTGAAGCTTTCTTT. Full variable domain (rest looked up from reference TRBV9 and TRBJ1-1): DSGVTQTPKHLITATGQRVTLRCSPRSGDLSVYWYQQSLDQGLQFLIQYYNGEERAKGNILERFSAQQFPDLHSELNLSSLELGDSALYFCASAGQGAREAFFGQGTRLTVV.

The chain couples TRBV19 to TRBJ2-5; D perhaps matches TRBD2 (7 bases). This CDR3 is 13 amino acids long. Trimming stripped 11 bases from V and 1 base from J, with 14 bases between. Germline V CDR1 and CDR2: LNHDA, SQIVND (reference sequence). The CDR3 DNA reads TGTGCCGTAGGGGGGGGCCTCCAAGAGACCCAGTACTTC. Translated: CAVGGGLQETQYF.

This chain joins TRBV10-1 and TRBJ2-3, with TRBD2 matching over 7 bases. The V segment lost 7 bases and the J segment 5 bases; nucleotides outside the gene matches: 15. The CDR3 is 16 residues long. CDR1 is WNHNN and CDR2 is SYGVQD in the germline V gene (reference sequence). The CDR3 coding sequence is TGCGCCAGCACCGCCGAGCGCGGGAGACTCGGAGATACGCAGTATTTT. Protein product: CASTAERGRLGDTQYF.

The chain is built from TRBV2 and TRBJ2-3, with TRBD2 as a possible D gene (6 bases). V gave up 6 bases and J gave up 0 bases, with 13 bases separating them. CDR1 and CDR2 (germline): SNHLY, FYNNEI. CDR3 size: 15 residues. The CDR3 DNA sequence: TGTGCCAGCAGGCGGGGAGCTTTAAGCACAGATACGCAGTATTTT. It is translated as CASRRGALSTDTQYF.

CDR3 DNA sequence: TGTGCCAGCAGTTATGGCAGATGGGATTCACCCCTCCACTTT. It specifies CASSYGRWDSPLHF. This chain connects TRBV6-5 to TRBJ1-6; D not certain. With 3 bases removed from V and 8 bases from J, the gap between germline ends came to 11 bases. The CDR3 is made up of 14 amino acids. CDR1 is MNHEY and CDR2 is SVGAGI in the germline V gene.

This clone appeared a single time. This rearrangement joins TRBV10-2 to TRBJ1-3; perhaps TRBD1 as D (6 bases). This CDR3 is built from 13 residues. Per the germline V gene, CDR1 is WSHSY and CDR2 is SAAADI. V lost 7 bases and J 3 bases, leaving 10 bases between the germline ends. CDR3 residues: CASIPDSGNTIYF. The CDR3 coding sequence is TGCGCCAGCATCCCGGACAGTGGAAACACCATATATTTT.